This is a list of T cell receptor beta chains from one sample in a study of post-analysis software for immune sequencing data. From the PCR reads, TCRdb called clonotypes with MiXCR, one entry per CDR3 protein. The sample holds hundreds of thousands of distinct CDR3 sequences, roughly 30% seen once. Input material: blood. The receptors were sampled from a girl aged 5-17 years with multiple sclerosis. The CDR3 runs from the conserved cysteine through the conserved F or W. A D gene is named only where the DNA matches it firmly. Clone size is stated in some rows and not others, as once, few, many or a class when expanded.

>few|TRBD1|TRBJ2-1|TRBV20-1
TGCAGTGCTGAAGCTCCGGGACAGGGGAACTACAATGAGCAGTTCTTC
CSAEAPGQGNYNEQFF
>.|TRBD2|TRBJ2-7|TRBV7-6
TGTGCCAGCAGCTTATCACCTTACGAGGCGGGGGGCCTTTACGAGCAGTACTTC
CASSLSPYEAGGLYEQYF
>.|.|TRBJ2-7|TRBV20-1
TGCAGTGCGGGGTTTCTAGCCTACGGGCAGTACTTC
CSAGFLAYGQYF
>few|TRBD2|TRBJ2-3|TRBV27
TGTGCCAGCAGGGTAGCGGGAGCGATAGATACGCAGTATTTT
CASRVAGAIDTQYF
>.|.|TRBJ1-1|TRBV10-3
TGTGCCATACAGCCCCCCGGCTCTGAAGCTTTCTTT
CAIQPPGSEAFF
>.|TRBD1|TRBJ1-4|TRBV28
TGTGCCAGCAATCCCGGGACAGTTAATGAAAAACTGTTTTTT
CASNPGTVNEKLFF
>many|.|TRBJ2-7|TRBV12-3/TRBV12-4
TGTGCCAGCAGGGCCCCGCGAGGCTCCTACGAGCAGTACTTC
CASRAPRGSYEQYF
>.|.|TRBJ2-3|TRBV29-1
TGCAGCGTTGAGGGGTCAGATACGCGGTATTTT
CSVEGSDTRYF
>.|.|TRBJ1-5|TRBV6-6
TGTGCCAGCACCGGGTGGGACCCGATGGGCAATCAGCCCCAGCATTTT
CASTGWDPMGNQPQHF
>.|.|TRBJ1-5|TRBV15
TGTGCCACCAGCATCTACCTGTATAGCAATCAGCCCCAGCATTTT
CATSIYLYSNQPQHF
>.|.|TRBJ1-5|TRBV7-9
TGTGCCAGCAGCCGAGAGGGACATCAGCCCCGGCATTTT
CASSREGHQPRHF
>.|.|TRBJ2-1|TRBV20-1
TGCAGTGCTAGGGATCGGGCAGGTAGCAATGAGCAGTTCTTC
CSARDRAGSNEQFF
>many|.|TRBJ2-5|TRBV7-2
TGTGCCAGCAGCGCCGCGCGGGGTCTCGGGGCCCAAGAGACCCAGTACTTC
CASSAARGLGAQETQYF
>.|.|TRBJ1-2|TRBV10-3
TGTGCCATCAGTGAGTCGTGGGAAACTAAGAATGGCTACACCTTC
CAISESWETKNGYTF
>.|.|TRBJ2-7|TRBV29-1
TGCAGCGTTGAGGGATTACAGGGATACGAGCAGTACTTC
CSVEGLQGYEQYF
>.|TRBD1|TRBJ1-6|TRBV7-2
TGTGCCAGCAAAACCGTGGTGACAGGGGCGTATAATTCACCCCTCCACTTT
CASKTVVTGAYNSPLHF
>.|.|TRBJ2-5|TRBV10-2
TGCGCCAGCAGTGCCCTAGGGACAACGAACCGAGAGCAGTACTTC
CASSALGTTNREQYF
>few|.|TRBJ1-6|TRBV20-1
TGCAGTGCTCTAGGGAGATCACCCCTCCACTTT
CSALGRSPLHF
>.|.|TRBJ2-3|TRBV28
TGTGCCAGCAGTTGGCTTCAGGCTACCCCGACAGATACGCAGTATTTT
CASSWLQATPTDTQYF
>many|TRBD2|TRBJ2-7|TRBV29-1
TGCAGCGCCCTTAGCGGGAGAGGTAGCTACGAGCAGTACTTC
CSALSGRGSYEQYF
>.|.|TRBJ1-2|TRBV4-3
TGCGCCAGCAGCCTCGGCCGGACAGCTAACTATGGCTACACCTTC
CASSLGRTANYGYTF
>.|.|TRBJ2-1|TRBV7-9
TGTGCCAGCAGCGTGGGCGGGACGCACAATGAGCAGTTCTTC
CASSVGGTHNEQFF
>few|TRBD1|TRBJ1-2|TRBV3-1
TGTGCCAGCAGCCAAGGGGACAGGGGGCGCGCAGATGGCTACACCTTC
CASSQGDRGRADGYTF
>.|.|TRBJ2-1|TRBV7-2
TGTGCCAGCAGCTCACAGGGGGGGTTATCCTACAATGAGCAGTTCTTC
CASSSQGGLSYNEQFF
>.|TRBD1|TRBJ2-5|TRBV25-1
TGTACCAGCAGTGACCTACAGGGGAAGGAGACCCAGTACTTC
CTSSDLQGKETQYF
>.|TRBD1|TRBJ2-1|TRBV6-2/TRBV6-3
TGTGCCAGCAGTTACTCCCGGGACAGGCAGTTCTTC
CASSYSRDRQFF
>.|.|TRBJ2-7|TRBV20-1
TGCAGTGCCTCCGTGCAGGGTATCTACGAGCAGTACTTC
CSASVQGIYEQYF
>.|TRBD1|TRBJ1-2|TRBV14
TGTGCCAGCAGCCAAGACAGGGGGCTTTGGTATGGCTACACCTTC
CASSQDRGLWYGYTF
>.|TRBD1|TRBJ1-1|TRBV29-1
TGCAGCGTTTTGGGACAGGGGGCGCCGGGGACTGAAGCTTTCTTT
CSVLGQGAPGTEAFF
>.|.|TRBJ2-5|TRBV28
TGTGCCAGCAGTTTCGCGCCTTACAATGAGCAGTACTTC
CASSFAPYNEQYF
>once|TRBD1|TRBJ2-1|TRBV20-1
TGCAGAGCCGGACAGGGGGCCCATGAGCAGTGCTTC
CRAGQGAHEQCF
>few|TRBD2|TRBJ2-5|TRBV27
TGTGCCAGCGCGGACTTGGGACTAGCGAAAGTAGAGACCCAGTACTTC
CASADLGLAKVETQYF